Sequencing of this TCR beta chain was carried out in a study of shared clonotypes between healthy human individuals. Profiled with immunoSEQ multiplex PCR; TCRdb holds only in-frame clones, not every one. The table lists 2.3 million or so clones, more than 85% of them singletons. CDR1 and CDR2 from the germline V gene are MDHEN and SYDVKM. Trimming took off 1 base at V and 2 bases at J, with 9 bases between the two ends. This CDR3 contains 15 residues. Study findings and constraints: Sampling covered nothing but blood. Tissue TCR repertoires likely differ from those found in blood. The study found about 5% of naive CD4 clonotypes shared across four donors. Clonotypes not shared had lower generation probabilities than those common to all four donors.

In its sample, this clone was seen a few times. What it binds is not known. Different DNA sequences within this sample yield the same CDR3. This TCR was sampled from a man between 18 and 29 years old in good health. Some clones in this sample may be carry-over from other donors' samples. The chain has TRBV28 and TRBJ1-5; D call uncertain. The sample consisted of naive CD4+ T cells from PBMCs. Subset of the sample: CD45RA+ positively selected. Here the CDR3 DNA reads TGTGCCAGCAGTTTATCCGGGCTGGGCAATCAGCCCCAGCATTTT. Its translation: CASSLSGLGNQPQHF.